This T cell receptor beta chain stems from a study of CD8 T cells in ankylosing spondylitis. Overall study findings and caveats: As reported, disease-linked clones showed significant enrichment in matched ankylosing spondylitis synovial fluid. Disease-linked clones were CD8+ and relatively rare in peripheral blood. It appeared that ankylosing spondylitis blood was characterized by a TCR beta motif of about 8 highly homologous variants. Previously reported in reactive arthritis synovial fluid and blood were some of the motif variants.

V was shortened by 0 bases and J by 5 bases, with 19 bases between the two germline ends. The CDR3 runs 16 residues. CDR1 is DFQATT, CDR2 SNEGSKA, per germline (reference sequence). This clonotype was detected ten times or more. Its specificity is not known. Library preparation for TCR beta used quantitative 5'-RACE with molecular barcodes. TCRdb reprocessed the 5' RACE reads via MiXCR and lists one record per CDR3 protein. The sample lists fewer than 550,000 distinct CDR3 sequences; roughly 5.3% were seen once. The sequencing sample was made of blood, either unsorted or a sorted T cell fraction (not recorded which). This chain uses TRBV20-1 with TRBJ1-1; possible D gene TRBD1, 5 bases. The sequence came from a male donor with ankylosing spondylitis. CDR3 sequence: CSARDGAGTLWTEAFF. The CDR3 coding sequence is TGCAGTGCTAGAGATGGAGCAGGGACCTTGTGGACTGAAGCTTTCTTT.